The 25 T cell receptor beta chains reported below all come from one sample, sequenced in a study of T cell clones after liver transplantation. Assay used: immunoSEQ multiplex PCR; TCRdb lists only in-frame clones, some missing. This table holds over 45,000 clones, roughly 70% found once. Here the sequenced sample was CD4+ T cells from blood, taken 52 to 60 months after liver transplant. These TCRs come from a human patient who received a liver transplant. A subset of T cells may come from the graft donor.

V is TRBV18 and J is TRBJ1-1; D remains unclear. The CDR3 sequence is 15 residues long. The V end was cut by 2 bases, the J end by 0 bases, with 10 bases between. The germline V gene encodes CDR1 KGHSH and CDR2 LQKENI. The CDR3 loop reads CASSPMEGMNTEAFF. The CDR3 region has the DNA TGTGCCAGCTCACCAATGGAAGGGATGAACACTGAAGCTTTCTTT.

The chain has TRBV28 and TRBJ1-5; D perhaps matches TRBD1 (5 bases). Germline assignment: CDR1 MDHEN and CDR2 SYDVKM. The CDR3 has 15 residues. The germline V and J ends were trimmed by 3 bases and 2 bases, with 11 bases remaining between them. CDR3 residues: CASSFAGEGNQPQHF. The CDR3 DNA sequence: TGTGCCAGCAGTTTCGCGGGGGAGGGCAATCAGCCCCAGCATTTT.

The genes are TRBV7-2 and TRBJ1-5; D is unresolved. V was shortened by 2 bases and J by 0 bases, with 8 bases between the two germline ends. This CDR3 is 15 amino acids long. Germline V lookup: CDR1 SGHTA, CDR2 FQGNSA. The CDR3 region has the DNA TGTGCCAGCAGCTTATATGGGAGTAGCAATCAGCCCCAGCATTTT. It specifies CASSLYGSSNQPQHF. Full variable domain (rest looked up from reference TRBV7-2 and TRBJ1-5): GAGVSQSPSNKVTEKGKDVELRCDPISGHTALYWYRQSLGQGLEFLIYFQGNSAPDKSGLPSDRFSAERTGGSVSTLTIQRTQQEDSAVYLCASSLYGSSNQPQHFGDGTRLSIL.

By frequency in the sample, this clone is medium-sized. The V call is TRBV19, the J call TRBJ2-7, with D possibly called TRBD1 or TRBD2 (6 bases each). V gave up 7 bases and J gave up 4 bases, with 17 bases separating them. Germline loops: CDR1 LNHDA, CDR2 SQIVND (reference sequence). This CDR3 contains 14 residues. CDR3 sequence: CASKNTQGRYEQYF. The CDR3 DNA is TGTGCCAGTAAAAATACTCAGGGGAGGTACGAGCAGTACTTC.

The chain links TRBV5-6 to TRBJ2-5, with D hard to call. V was shortened by 3 bases and J by 5 bases, with 5 bases between the two germline ends. Germline V gives CDR1 SGHDT, CDR2 YYEEEE. The CDR3 covers 11 residues. CDR3 residues: CASSSRETQYF. The CDR3 DNA sequence: TGTGCCAGCAGCTCTCGGGAGACCCAGTACTTC.

The chain links TRBV9 to TRBJ2-3; D call uncertain. Per germline, CDR1 SGDLS and CDR2 YYNGEE. Trimming pared 2 bases from V and 3 bases from J, leaving 4 bases between. The CDR3 is 12 amino acids. The CDR3 nucleotides are TGTGCCAGCAGCGTGGGGACAGATACGCAGTATTTT. This encodes CASSVGTDTQYF.

V and J are TRBV29-1 and TRBJ1-4; unclear D gene. The germline CDR1 and CDR2 sequences are SQVTM and ANQGSEA. This CDR3 has 13 residues. V was pared by 7 bases and J by 4 bases, with 13 bases between. CDR3 nucleotide sequence: TGCAGCGCCACCCGAGCCCTTAATGAAAAACTGTTTTTT. This sequence encodes CSATRALNEKLFF. The whole variable domain, remainder taken from reference TRBV29-1 and TRBJ1-4, is SAVISQKPSRDICQRGTSLTIQCQVDSQVTMMFWYRQQPGQSLTLIATANQGSEATYESGFVIDKFPISRPNLTFSTLTVSNMSPEDSSIYLCSATRALNEKLFFGSGTQLSVL.

The chain employs TRBV25-1 and TRBJ2-3, with TRBD2 as a possible D gene (6 bases). Germline assignment: CDR1 MGHDK and CDR2 SYGVNS. The CDR3 is 14 amino acids. V lost 3 bases and J lost 0, with 7 bases in between. The CDR3 here is CASSERGSTDTQYF. CDR3 nucleotides: TGTGCCAGCAGTGAGCGGGGTAGCACAGATACGCAGTATTTT.

The chain couples TRBV23-1 to TRBJ2-7; D assignment may be TRBD1 or TRBD2 (5 bases each). TRBV23-1 is designated an ORF whose function remains uncertain. V lost 6 bases and J lost 2, with 17 bases in between. The CDR3 covers 15 residues. CDR3: CASSQGRRLTYEQYF. DNA for the CDR3: TGCGCCAGCAGCCAGGGACGGAGGCTAACCTACGAGCAGTACTTC.

The chain couples TRBV19 to TRBJ2-6; D gene unclear. CDR1 and CDR2 from the germline V gene are LNHDA and SQIVND (reference sequence). The CDR3 is made up of 17 amino acids. Between the trimmed V and J ends, which lost 9 bases and 4 bases, there was a span of 22 bases. CDR3 coding DNA: TGTGCCAGCACCCTCCAATCCCAGGTCTGGGGGGCCAACGTCCTGACTTTC. Translating gives CASTLQSQVWGANVLTF.

CDR3 residues: CASSEVISNQPQHF. In DNA form, the CDR3 reads TGTGCCAGCAGTGAAGTAATTAGCAATCAGCCCCAGCATTTT. The gene calls are TRBV2 and TRBJ1-5; D is unclear. CDR3 length: 14 residues. Trimming stripped 1 base from V and 0 bases from J, with 4 bases between. Germline lookup yields CDR1 SNHLY and CDR2 FYNNEI.

The V gene is TRBV28, the J gene TRBJ1-6; TRBD1 is a possible D gene (5 bases). V shed 3 bases and J shed 5 bases, with 8 bases lying between them. Germline assignment: CDR1 MDHEN and CDR2 SYDVKM. The CDR3 covers 14 residues. CDR3 DNA sequence: TGTGCCAGCAGTTTGGGACTTCATAATTCACCCCTCCACTTT. Encoded protein: CASSLGLHNSPLHF.

This clone appeared a few times. This chain links TRBV19 with TRBJ1-1, with TRBD1 matching 11 bases. This CDR3 is 16 amino acids long. The V and J ends lost 3 bases and 1 base, in that order; junction bases with no gene match: 4. Germline V gives CDR1 LNHDA, CDR2 SQIVND (reference sequence). CDR3 in amino acids: CASSMGQGGPNTEAFF. As DNA, the CDR3 is TGTGCCAGTAGTATGGGACAGGGGGGACCGAACACTGAAGCTTTCTTT. Supplemented by reference TRBV19 and TRBJ1-1, the full variable domain reads DGGITQSPKYLFRKEGQNVTLSCEQNLNHDAMYWYRQDPGQGLRLIYYSQIVNDFQKGDIAEGYSVSREKKESFPLTVTSAQKNPTAFYLCASSMGQGGPNTEAFFGQGTRLTVV.

V usage is TRBV23-1 and J usage is TRBJ1-2, with unresolved D. Being an ORF, TRBV23-1 has a function that is uncertain. V gave up 9 bases and J gave up 9 bases, with 32 bases separating them. The CDR3 consists of 17 residues. The DNA for the CDR3 is TGCGCCAGTTCGTTCTCGCCAAAAAGCAAAGGGAGCCAGAGCTACACCTTC. Encoded protein: CASSFSPKSKGSQSYTF.

The CDR3 region has the DNA TGTGCCAGCAGCTTACGGCAGTTCAATAACTATGGCTACACCTTC. Protein product: CASSLRQFNNYGYTF. The rearrangement uses TRBV11-2 and TRBJ1-2, with no clear D. This CDR3 contains 15 residues. V dropped 2 bases and J dropped 1 base, with 11 bases sitting between them. Germline CDR1 SGHAT, CDR2 FQNNGV.

The chain joins TRBV6-1 to TRBJ2-7; the D gene is possibly TRBD1 (6 bases). This CDR3 region has 15 residues. V was pared by 5 bases and J by 2 bases, with 16 bases between. Germline V gene sequence: CDR1 MNHNS, CDR2 SASEGT. CDR3 region: CASSRYSQGTYEQYF. The CDR3 DNA is TGTGCCAGCAGTAGATACAGTCAGGGGACCTACGAGCAGTACTTC.

The V call is TRBV4-2, the J call TRBJ2-2; D is undetermined. V lost 1 base and J 2 bases, leaving 5 bases between the germline ends. The CDR3 sequence is 14 residues long. The germline V gene has CDR1 LGHNA and CDR2 YNFKEQ. The CDR3 coding sequence is TGTGCCAGCAGCCAAGTGGAAAACACCGGGGAGCTGTTTTTT. Residues: CASSQVENTGELFF.

V is TRBV4-2 and J is TRBJ1-1, with D tentatively TRBD1 (6 bases). The CDR3 length is 13 residues. The V end was cut by 2 bases, the J end by 4 bases, with 8 bases between. In germline, CDR1 is LGHNA, CDR2 YNFKEQ. The CDR3 is CASSQQGSTEAFF. The DNA for the CDR3 is TGTGCCAGCAGCCAACAGGGGTCCACTGAAGCTTTCTTT.

This clone appeared a few times. J is TRBJ2-2 and V is TRBV4-2; 12 bases agree with TRBD2. The CDR3 consists of 21 residues. J gave up 2 bases and V 1 base, and 14 bases lay outside the gene matches. The germline V gene encodes CDR1 LGHNA and CDR2 YNFKEQ. CDR3 protein: CASSQVLAGGYTSINTGELFF. The DNA for the CDR3 is TGTGCCAGCAGCCAAGTCCTAGCGGGGGGGTACACCTCGATTAACACCGGGGAGCTGTTTTTT.

The chain links TRBV9 to TRBJ1-3; D gene uncertain. The germline CDR1 and CDR2 sequences are SGDLS and YYNGEE. The CDR3 extends over 14 amino acids. Trimming pared 4 bases from V and 2 bases from J, leaving 10 bases between. For the CDR3, the DNA is TGTGCCAGCAGCTCCTTTGGGACTGGAAACACCATATATTTT. It yields the protein CASSSFGTGNTIYF. Full variable domain (rest looked up from reference TRBV9 and TRBJ1-3): DSGVTQTPKHLITATGQRVTLRCSPRSGDLSVYWYQQSLDQGLQFLIQYYNGEERAKGNILERFSAQQFPDLHSELNLSSLELGDSALYFCASSSFGTGNTIYFGEGSWLTVV.

The V gene is TRBV11-2, the J gene TRBJ1-1, with D uncertain. CDR3 size: 12 residues. V was shortened by 8 bases and J by 3 bases, with 10 bases between the two germline ends. The germline V gene has CDR1 SGHAT and CDR2 FQNNGV. CDR3 amino acids: CASGRGYTEAFF. For the CDR3, the DNA is TGTGCCAGCGGGAGAGGGTACACTGAAGCTTTCTTT.

The V call is TRBV13, the J call TRBJ1-2, with unresolved D. The CDR3 spans 11 residues. Germline lookup yields CDR1 PRHDT and CDR2 FYEKMQ (reference sequence). Trimming removed 5 bases at V and 3 bases at J, with 4 bases between. The CDR3 spells CASSRDYGYTF. In DNA, the CDR3 is TGTGCCAGCAGCCGGGACTATGGCTACACCTTC.

The chain carries TRBV6-5 and TRBJ1-6; possibly TRBD1 for D (5 bases). Trimming left V 5 bases short and J 8 bases short, with 13 bases between. The CDR3 is 14 amino acids. The germline CDR1 and CDR2 sequences are MNHEY and SVGAGI. The CDR3 loop reads CASSKGMDDSPLHF. The DNA for the CDR3 is TGTGCCAGCAGTAAGGGGATGGACGATTCACCCCTCCACTTT.

This clone has just a few counts. The chain is built from TRBV5-1 and TRBJ1-6, with D unclear. Germline V gives CDR1 SGHRS, CDR2 YFSETQ. V lost 0 bases to trimming and J lost 0 bases, with 19 bases between them. This CDR3 has 20 amino acids. CDR3 in DNA: TGCGCCAGCAGCTTGGCCGGGCGCTCTGCCCTAAGCTCCTATAATTCACCCCTCCACTTT. Protein product: CASSLAGRSALSSYNSPLHF.

The chain links TRBV5-4 to TRBJ2-3; D unresolved. The CDR3 is made up of 14 amino acids. Germline assignment: CDR1 SGHNT and CDR2 YYREEE (reference sequence). V gave up 3 bases and J gave up 4 bases, with 12 bases separating them. CDR3 DNA: TGTGCCAGCAGCTCGCAGAGGAATGCAGATACGCAGTATTTT. Translated: CASSSQRNADTQYF. Full variable domain (missing parts from reference TRBV5-4 and TRBJ2-3): ETGVTQSPTHLIKTRGQQVTLRCSSQSGHNTVSWYQQALGQGPQFIFQYYREEENGRGNFPPRFSGLQFPNYSSELNVNALELDDSALYLCASSSQRNADTQYFGPGTRLTVL.